This T cell receptor (beta chain) came from a study of blood T cells in healthy people across ages. Notes on the study in general: As age increased, TCR beta diversity per million T cells fell in a roughly linear fashion. Naive CD4+ cells and diversity were both higher in long-lived donors than in aged donors.

The sample holds a few counts of this clonotype. Antigen: not known. CDR3 length: 14 amino acids. The germline V and J ends were trimmed by 3 bases and 8 bases, with 14 bases remaining between them. The V gene's germline CDR1 is SEHNR and CDR2 FQNEAQ (reference sequence). It was with a sample-barcoded 5' primer and a J-beta primer mix that a second PCR of roughly 7 to 12 cycles was run. CDR3-containing paired-end reads numbering at least 2.5 million came from each sample. TCRdb redid the calling of the 5' RACE reads with MiXCR, one entry per CDR3 protein. The profile shows around 1,800,000 distinct CDR3 sequences, 35% to 50% of them singletons.

The gene calls are TRBV7-9 and TRBJ2-1; D remains ambiguous. This TCR derives from a human donor in good health. The sequencing input was blood. CDR3: CASSFDILGDEQFF. The CDR3 DNA reads as TGTGCCAGCAGCTTCGACATACTTGGCGATGAGCAGTTCTTC.